This T cell receptor beta chain came from a study of T cell responses to AZD1222 COVID-19 vaccine. Produced via immunoSEQ multiplex PCR; TCRdb's table is partial and in-frame only. The data show 150,000 or so clones, 85% to 90% seen once. This clone was seen once. Germline V gives CDR1 KGHSH, CDR2 LQKENI. The CDR3 covers 13 residues. The V and J ends lost 0 bases and 4 bases respectively, with 6 bases between them. The chain carries TRBV18 and TRBJ2-5, with D perhaps TRBD2 (5 bases). The TCR sequence derives from an adult who received the AZD1222 COVID-19 vaccine. The sample was peripheral blood, taken 28 days after the second AZD1222 dose. Written as DNA, the CDR3 is TGTGCCAGCTCACCACCGGGGAGAGAGACCCAGTACTTC. Amino acid sequence: CASSPPGRETQYF.